A selection of T cell receptor beta chains follows, all from one sample in a study of blood T cell repertoires in COVID-19. Profiling relied on immunoSEQ multiplex PCR, and the TCRdb table lists in-frame clones only, not all of them. The data show roughly 260,000 clones, about 91% seen once. What was sequenced was peripheral blood. All receptors come from a person aged 18-29 years with COVID-19, enrolled during active disease. Both conserved end residues are trimmed from each CDR3. The order of the fields is clone size, V gene, CDR3 protein. A clone size is listed for some rows: how often the clone was seen (once, few, many), or a class if it is expanded.

once TRBV5-1 ASSSRLAGSNEQF
- TRBV6-1 ASDYGTANQPQH
- TRBV5-4 ASSSDRWNTEAF
- TRBV6-2/TRBV6-3 ASSLLGQGRNEQY
- TRBV7-9 ASSHMDRAAYNEQF
- TRBV5-1 ATHSGSTDTQY
- TRBV13 ASSLGLAGVTNEQF
- TRBV7-3 ASSHARTSPTDTQY
- TRBV6-5 ASSYSRGRNSPLH
once TRBV19 ASSIVRGQGGMNTEAF
- TRBV25-1 ASSVREAHTGELF
once TRBV27 ASSLNSGSYEQY
few TRBV6-2/TRBV6-3 ASSLRTEAYEQY
- TRBV7-9 ASSPEGPQKKLF
- TRBV4-1 ASSQGAWPQGEQF
- TRBV9 ASSDLAGGYEQY
- TRBV4-3 ASSQDPGGYEQY
- TRBV11-3 ASSARSGTGGTSDGELF
- TRBV6-6 ASSPDRPTLGNTIY
- TRBV19 ASMSTSFYEQF
once TRBV7-9 ASSLEGVNTEAF
- TRBV9 ASSSPRGQFYGYT
- TRBV2 ASSVLAGEGIEQF
- TRBV3-1/TRBV3-2 ASSHSPGTGELF
- TRBV3-1/TRBV3-2 ASSQAATSVSYEQY
- TRBV15 AIKLAGGSNEQF
- TRBV11-2 ASSFSLSGAYEQY
- TRBV9 ASSVGGIGNEQF
few TRBV5-1 ASSLGGQGSVGDYEQY
- TRBV2 ASRITGRVDTEAF
- TRBV9 ASSVPGLAGGHNEQF
- TRBV5-1 ASSSTVRQGTATEAF
- TRBV5-1 ASSLYRNYGYT
- TRBV28 ASKGTGSIEQY
once TRBV19 ASSAISNTGELF
once TRBV19 ASTSGTDTQY
- TRBV27 ASSKGTDTQY
- TRBV7-8 ASSLLAGVEETQY
- TRBV9 ASSPQGGTENSPLH
- TRBV7-2 ASSSDLQGAEQY